This TCR beta chain was recorded in a study of CD8 T cells in ankylosing spondylitis (dated by TCRdb to between 2016 and 2019). With regard to the full study: To find TCR variants linked to disease, the study profiled T cell receptor beta repertoires in ankylosing spondylitis patients and healthy donors. In total, the full study cohort was made up of some 110 healthy donors and 20 to 25 ankylosing spondylitis patients. Peripheral blood was sampled, and synovial fluid was also collected from ankylosing spondylitis patients. What the work shows at the level of the full study, not this receptor alone: According to the report, matched synovial fluid samples from ankylosing spondylitis patients were significantly enriched for the disease-linked clones. Some TCR beta motif variants had previously been reported in synovial fluid and blood of reactive arthritis patients, which suggested common disease-initiation mechanisms. A TCR beta motif of several highly homologous amino acid variants appeared characteristic of blood from ankylosing spondylitis patients. The disease-linked clones showed a CD8+ phenotype and occurred at relatively low frequencies in peripheral blood.

The sample holds many counts of this clonotype. The antigen this receptor binds is unknown. Base qualities are not provided; no much larger clone lies one nucleotide away. TCRdb lists the instrument as Illumina HiSeq 2500. TCR beta libraries were prepared by quantitative 5'-RACE with molecular barcodes. The source study handled its data this way. To identify disease-linked TCR variants, a new computational method was used, one built on a probabilistic model of VDJ rearrangement. TCRdb's own reprocessing of the public reads used fastp at Q25 and MiXCR and kept productive beta chains. Merged by CDR3 protein, the rows form single entries marked with the most common genes and DNA. The V and J calls, along with clone size, are taken from TCRdb and not from the paper's own processing. The sample profile shows a few hundred thousand distinct CDR3 sequences; approximately 22% of them were found once. The ten largest account for 10% to 15% of the sample.

V drops 6 bases and J drops 4 bases, leaving 14 bases in between. Sequences MNHEY (CDR1) and SVGAGI (CDR2) are obtained from the germline V gene. Spanning cysteine to phenylalanine, the CDR3 consists of 14 amino acids. Left in the record is the CDR3 DNA by itself, 42 bases read in frame from the first base. This TCR was recovered from a male donor with ankylosing spondylitis or in good health (not recorded which). Sequenced input: blood, either unsorted or a sorted T cell fraction (not recorded which). The sequence is built from TRBV6-5 and TRBJ2-3, with the D gene call left open. The CDR3 protein sequence reads: CASSYDGGADTQYF. The nucleotide sequence reads TGTGCCAGCAGCTACGACGGTGGGGCAGATACGCAGTATTTT.